This TCR beta chain was documented in a study of cytomegalovirus exposure and HLA in healthy donors. Notes on this clone: The antigen remains undetermined.

Whole-study results and caveats: Excluded: some indistinguishable V segments such as TRBV6-2 and TRBV6-3.

Germline V gives CDR1 PRHDT, CDR2 FYEKMQ (reference sequence). The CDR3 extends over 15 amino acids. V trimming: 5 bases; J trimming: 7 bases; junction bases outside the gene matches: 10. With 60 Vbeta and 13 Jbeta primers, the PCR was carried out. Clones were sequenced by immunoSEQ multiplex PCR, and TCRdb holds only the in-frame ones, with some missing. The record lists around 200,000 clones, of which the ten most abundant hold roughly 1.1%. This chain links TRBV13 with TRBJ2-7; TRBD2 agrees at 11 bases. The sequence came from a girl aged 2-15 years in good health and CMV-seropositive. Material: PBMCs. The CDR3 DNA sequence: TGTGCCAGCAGCCCACCCGGGACTAGCGGAGGGGAGCAGTACTTC. It translates to CASSPPGTSGGEQYF.